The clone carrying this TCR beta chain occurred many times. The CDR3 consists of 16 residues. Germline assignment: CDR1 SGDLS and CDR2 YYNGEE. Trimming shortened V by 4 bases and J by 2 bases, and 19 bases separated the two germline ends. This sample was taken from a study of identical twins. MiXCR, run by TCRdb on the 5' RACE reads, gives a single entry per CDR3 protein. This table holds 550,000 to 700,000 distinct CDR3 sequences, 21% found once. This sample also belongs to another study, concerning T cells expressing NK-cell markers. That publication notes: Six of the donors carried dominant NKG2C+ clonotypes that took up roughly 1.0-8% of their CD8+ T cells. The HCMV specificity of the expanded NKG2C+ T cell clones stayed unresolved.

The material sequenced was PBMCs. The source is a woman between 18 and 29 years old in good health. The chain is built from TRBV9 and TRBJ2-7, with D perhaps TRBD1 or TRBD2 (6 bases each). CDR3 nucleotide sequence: TGTGCCAGCAGCCCATCGGGGGCAGTGAGAGCCTACGAGCAGTACTTC. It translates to CASSPSGAVRAYEQYF.